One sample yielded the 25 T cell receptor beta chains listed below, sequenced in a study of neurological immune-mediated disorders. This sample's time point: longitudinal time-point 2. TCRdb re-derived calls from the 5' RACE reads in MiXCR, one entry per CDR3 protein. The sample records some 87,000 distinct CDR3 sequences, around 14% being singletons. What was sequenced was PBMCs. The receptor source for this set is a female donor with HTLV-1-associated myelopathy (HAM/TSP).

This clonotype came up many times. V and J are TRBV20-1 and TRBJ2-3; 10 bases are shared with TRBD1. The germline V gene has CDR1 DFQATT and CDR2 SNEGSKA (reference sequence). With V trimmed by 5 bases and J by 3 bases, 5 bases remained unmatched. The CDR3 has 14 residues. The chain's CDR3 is CSALKGQGTDTQYF. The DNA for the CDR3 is TGCAGTGCTTTGAAGGGACAGGGGACAGATACGCAGTATTTT.

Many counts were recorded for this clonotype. The CDR3 sequence: CASRVGTSGGADTQYF. DNA of the CDR3: TGTGCCAGCAGAGTCGGGACTAGCGGGGGGGCAGATACGCAGTATTTT. The chain joins TRBV6-5 to TRBJ2-3, with TRBD2 identical over 16 bases. The length of the CDR3 is 16 residues. CDR1 is MNHEY and CDR2 is SVGAGI in the germline V gene. Losses at the gene ends were 6 bases for V and 4 bases for J; bases not matched to a gene: 4.

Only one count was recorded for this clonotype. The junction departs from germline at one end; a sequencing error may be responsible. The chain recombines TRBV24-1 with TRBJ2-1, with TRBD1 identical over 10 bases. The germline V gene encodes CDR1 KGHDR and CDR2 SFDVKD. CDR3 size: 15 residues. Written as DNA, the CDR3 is TGTGCCACCGGTGATTTAGACAGGGGGCTCAATGAGCAGTTATTC. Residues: CATGDLDRGLNEQLF.

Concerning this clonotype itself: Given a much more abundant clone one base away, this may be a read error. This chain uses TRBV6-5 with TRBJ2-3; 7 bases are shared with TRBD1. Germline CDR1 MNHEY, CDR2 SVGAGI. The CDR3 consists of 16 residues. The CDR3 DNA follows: TGTGCCAGCAGATACAGGGGTGGAACAAGCAAAGATACGCAGTATTTT. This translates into CASRYRGGTSKDTQYF.

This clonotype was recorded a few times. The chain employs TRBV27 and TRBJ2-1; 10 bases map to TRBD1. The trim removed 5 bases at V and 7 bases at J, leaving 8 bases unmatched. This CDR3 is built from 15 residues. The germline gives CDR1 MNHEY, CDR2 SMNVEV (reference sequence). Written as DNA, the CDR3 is TGTGCCAGCAGTCTCGACAGGGGGCAGGGGAATGAGCAGTTCTTC. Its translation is CASSLDRGQGNEQFF.

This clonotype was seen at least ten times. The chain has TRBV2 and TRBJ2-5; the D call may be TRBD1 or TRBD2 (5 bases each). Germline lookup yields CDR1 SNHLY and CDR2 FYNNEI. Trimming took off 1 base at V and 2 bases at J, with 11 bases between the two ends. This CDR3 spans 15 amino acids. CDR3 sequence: CASSEVPGTQETQYF. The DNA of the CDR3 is TGTGCCAGCAGTGAAGTTCCGGGGACGCAAGAGACCCAGTACTTC.

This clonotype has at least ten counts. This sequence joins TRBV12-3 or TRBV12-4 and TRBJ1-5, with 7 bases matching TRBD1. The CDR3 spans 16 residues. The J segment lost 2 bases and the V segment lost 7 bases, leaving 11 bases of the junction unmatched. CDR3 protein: CASTPWRGLGNQPQHF. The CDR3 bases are TGTGCCAGCACCCCCTGGAGGGGGCTTGGCAATCAGCCCCAGCATTTT.

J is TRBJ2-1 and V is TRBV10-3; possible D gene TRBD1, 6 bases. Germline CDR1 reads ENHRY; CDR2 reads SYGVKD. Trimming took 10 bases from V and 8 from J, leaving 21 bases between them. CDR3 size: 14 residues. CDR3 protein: CATTTGRGGHEQFF. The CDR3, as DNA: TGTGCCACCACCACCGGCAGGGGTGGACATGAGCAGTTCTTC.

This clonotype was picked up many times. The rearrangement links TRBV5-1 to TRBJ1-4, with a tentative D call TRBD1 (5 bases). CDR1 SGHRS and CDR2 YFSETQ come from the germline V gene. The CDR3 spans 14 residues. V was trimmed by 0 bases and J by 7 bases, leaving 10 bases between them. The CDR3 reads CASSLGQSFEKLFF. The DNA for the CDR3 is TGCGCCAGCAGCTTGGGACAGTCCTTTGAAAAACTGTTTTTT.

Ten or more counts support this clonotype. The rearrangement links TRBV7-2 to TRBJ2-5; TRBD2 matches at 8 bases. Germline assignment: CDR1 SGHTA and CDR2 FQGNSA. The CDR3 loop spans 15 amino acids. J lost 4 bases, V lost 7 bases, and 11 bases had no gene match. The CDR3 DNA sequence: TGTGCCAGCACTCCCTTGCAGGCGGGGGGAGAGACCCAGTACTTC. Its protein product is CASTPLQAGGETQYF.

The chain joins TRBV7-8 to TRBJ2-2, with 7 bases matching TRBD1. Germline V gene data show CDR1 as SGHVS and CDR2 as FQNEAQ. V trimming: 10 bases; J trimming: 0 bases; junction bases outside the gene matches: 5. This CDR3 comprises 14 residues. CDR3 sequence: CANKGTANTGELFF. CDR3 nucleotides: TGTGCCAACAAGGGGACAGCGAACACCGGGGAGCTGTTTTTT.

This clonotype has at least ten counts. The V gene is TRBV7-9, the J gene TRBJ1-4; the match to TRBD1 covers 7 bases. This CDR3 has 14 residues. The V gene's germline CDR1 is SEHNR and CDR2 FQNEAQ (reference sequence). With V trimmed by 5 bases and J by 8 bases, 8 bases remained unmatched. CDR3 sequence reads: CASSPGGAGEKLFF. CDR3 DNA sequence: TGTGCCAGCAGCCCAGGGGGGGCTGGGGAAAAACTGTTTTTT.

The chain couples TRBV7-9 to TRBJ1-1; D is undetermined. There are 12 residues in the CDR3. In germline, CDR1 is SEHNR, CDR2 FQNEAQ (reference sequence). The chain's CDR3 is CASSAWGTEAFF. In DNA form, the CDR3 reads TGTGCTAGTAGCGCCTGGGGCACTGAAGCTTTCTTT.

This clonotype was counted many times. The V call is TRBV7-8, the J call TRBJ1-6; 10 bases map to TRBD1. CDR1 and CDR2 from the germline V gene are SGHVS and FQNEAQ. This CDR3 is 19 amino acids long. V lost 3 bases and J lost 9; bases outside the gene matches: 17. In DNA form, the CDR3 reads TGTGCCAGCAGCTTTGCGACTCCCAGGGACAGGGGAGAAGGTTCACCCCTCCACTTT. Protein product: CASSFATPRDRGEGSPLHF.

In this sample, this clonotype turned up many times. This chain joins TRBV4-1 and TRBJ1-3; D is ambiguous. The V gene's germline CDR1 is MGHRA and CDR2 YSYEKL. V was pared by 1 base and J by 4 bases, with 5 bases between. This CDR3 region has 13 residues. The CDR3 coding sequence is TGCGCCAGCAGCCAAGTCAGGGGAAACACCATATATTTT. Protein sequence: CASSQVRGNTIYF.

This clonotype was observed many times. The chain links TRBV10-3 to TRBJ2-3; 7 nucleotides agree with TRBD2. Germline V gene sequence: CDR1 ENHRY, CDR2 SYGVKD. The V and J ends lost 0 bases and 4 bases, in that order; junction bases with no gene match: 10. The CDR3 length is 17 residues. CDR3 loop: CAISESPTGTNADTQYF. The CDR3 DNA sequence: TGTGCCATCAGTGAGTCGCCCACCGGGACTAATGCAGATACGCAGTATTTT.

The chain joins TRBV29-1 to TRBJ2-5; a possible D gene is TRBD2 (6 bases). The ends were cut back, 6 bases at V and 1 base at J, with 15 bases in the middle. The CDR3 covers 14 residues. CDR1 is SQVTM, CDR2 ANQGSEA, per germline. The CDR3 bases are TGCAGCGTCACGGTGGCGGGGAGCCAAGAGACCCAGTACTTC. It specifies CSVTVAGSQETQYF.

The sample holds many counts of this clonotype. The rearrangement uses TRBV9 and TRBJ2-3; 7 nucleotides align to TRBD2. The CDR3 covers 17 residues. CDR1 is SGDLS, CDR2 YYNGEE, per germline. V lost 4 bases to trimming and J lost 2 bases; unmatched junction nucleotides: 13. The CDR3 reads CASSPKGRERATDTQYF. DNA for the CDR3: TGTGCCAGCAGCCCCAAAGGGAGGGAAAGGGCCACAGATACGCAGTATTTT.

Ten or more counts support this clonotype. The CDR3 nucleotides are TGCGCCAGCAGCTCCACAGGGGGCACTGAAGCTTTCTTT. This gives the protein CASSSTGGTEAFF. The chain recombines TRBV5-1 with TRBJ1-1; 8 bases map to TRBD1. V shed 3 bases, J shed 4 bases, and the junction held 2 bases outside the gene matches. CDR1 and CDR2 from the germline V gene are SGHRS and YFSETQ. CDR3 length: 13 amino acids.

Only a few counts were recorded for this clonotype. CDR3 DNA sequence: TGCGCCAGCAGCCCGGAGCCAGGGAACACTGAAGCTTTCTTT. It codes for CASSPEPGNTEAFF. The gene calls are TRBV5-1 and TRBJ1-1; D gene unclear. The V gene lost 4 bases and the J gene lost 1 base, with 11 bases spanning the gap. CDR1 is SGHRS and CDR2 is YFSETQ in the germline V gene. This CDR3 is 14 amino acids long.

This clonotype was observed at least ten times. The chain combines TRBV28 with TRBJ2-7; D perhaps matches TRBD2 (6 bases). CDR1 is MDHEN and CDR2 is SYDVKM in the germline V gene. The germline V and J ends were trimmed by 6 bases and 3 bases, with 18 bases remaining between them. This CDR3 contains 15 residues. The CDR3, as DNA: TGTGCCAGCAGCCCCAGGCGGGGCCGAAACTACGAGCAGTACTTC. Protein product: CASSPRRGRNYEQYF.

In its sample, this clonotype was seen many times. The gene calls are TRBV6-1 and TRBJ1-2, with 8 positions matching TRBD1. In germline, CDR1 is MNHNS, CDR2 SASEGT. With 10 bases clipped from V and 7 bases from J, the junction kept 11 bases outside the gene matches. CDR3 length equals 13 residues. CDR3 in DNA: TGTGCCAATGGACAGGGTCAGAAGGGTGGCTACACCTTC. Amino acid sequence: CANGQGQKGGYTF.

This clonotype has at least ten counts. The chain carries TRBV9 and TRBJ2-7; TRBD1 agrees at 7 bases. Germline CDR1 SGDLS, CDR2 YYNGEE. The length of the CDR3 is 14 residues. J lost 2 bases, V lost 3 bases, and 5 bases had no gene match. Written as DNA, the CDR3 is TGTGCCAGCAGCGAGGGACAGTCCCCCTACGAGCAGTACTTC. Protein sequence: CASSEGQSPYEQYF. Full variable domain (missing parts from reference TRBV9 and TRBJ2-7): DSGVTQTPKHLITATGQRVTLRCSPRSGDLSVYWYQQSLDQGLQFLIQYYNGEERAKGNILERFSAQQFPDLHSELNLSSLELGDSALYFCASSEGQSPYEQYFGPGTRLTVT.

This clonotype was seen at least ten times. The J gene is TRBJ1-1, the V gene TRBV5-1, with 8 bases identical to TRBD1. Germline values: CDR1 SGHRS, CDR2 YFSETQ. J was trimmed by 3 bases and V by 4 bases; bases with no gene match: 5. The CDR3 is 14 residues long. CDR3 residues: CASSPGQAYTEAFF. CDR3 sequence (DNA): TGCGCCAGCAGCCCGGGACAGGCTTACACTGAAGCTTTCTTT.

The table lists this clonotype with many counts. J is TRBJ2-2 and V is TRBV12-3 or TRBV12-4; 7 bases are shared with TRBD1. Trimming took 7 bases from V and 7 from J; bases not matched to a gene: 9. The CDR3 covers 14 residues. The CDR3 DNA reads TGTGCCAGCAAACTTAGGGGGCCGGGCGGGGAGCTGTTTTTT. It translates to CASKLRGPGGELFF.